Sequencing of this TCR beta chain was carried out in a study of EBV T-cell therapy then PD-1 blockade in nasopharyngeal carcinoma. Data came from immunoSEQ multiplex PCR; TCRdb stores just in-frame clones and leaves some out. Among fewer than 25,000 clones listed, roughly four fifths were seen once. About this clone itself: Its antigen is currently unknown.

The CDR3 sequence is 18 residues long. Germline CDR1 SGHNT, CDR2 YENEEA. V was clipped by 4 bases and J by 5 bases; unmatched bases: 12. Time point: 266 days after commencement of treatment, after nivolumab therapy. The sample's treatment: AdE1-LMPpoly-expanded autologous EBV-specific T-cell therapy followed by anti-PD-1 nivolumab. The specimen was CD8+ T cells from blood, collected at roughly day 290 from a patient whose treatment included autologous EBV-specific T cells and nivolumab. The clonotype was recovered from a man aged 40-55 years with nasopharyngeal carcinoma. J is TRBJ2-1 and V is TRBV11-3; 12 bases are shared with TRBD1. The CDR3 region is CASSSAIIGTGGNNEQFF. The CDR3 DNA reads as TGTGCCAGCAGCTCCGCCATAATCGGGACAGGGGGCAACAATGAGCAGTTCTTC.